This T cell receptor beta chain emerged from a study of PD-L1 blockade in urothelial cancer. Study-level background: Study patients had been treated with 0 to 3 previous chemotherapy regimens. At 6 weeks and at 3 weeks (second dose) after treatment start, blood was analyzed. Findings of the study overall: In blood at 3 weeks, tumor-associated clones expanded more among patients with durable benefit.

The germline V gene has CDR1 SGHDN and CDR2 FVKESK. The V and J ends lost 4 bases and 9 bases, in that order; junction bases with no gene match: 8. The CDR3 contains 14 residues. Time point described: pretreatment peripheral blood. Each patient contributed between 1 and 8 total time points of blood mononuclear cells, pretreatment and during treatment. Sequenced by immunoSEQ multiplex PCR; TCRdb stores in-frame clones only, minus some. The table lists around 130,000 clones, roughly 84% of them singletons. In regard to this clone: Its target is unknown.

The rearrangement uses TRBV14 and TRBJ2-1; 8 bases are shared with TRBD2. The sequence derives from a man between 45 and 60 years old with urothelial cancer. The sample was PBMCs, taken around atezolizumab (anti-PD-L1) treatment. The CDR3 is CASSPGLAGLEQFF. Here the CDR3 DNA reads TGTGCCAGCAGCCCTGGGTTAGCGGGGCTTGAGCAGTTCTTC.